The clone carrying this T cell receptor beta chain was detected many times. TCRdb's table, derived via immunoSEQ multiplex PCR, lists solely in-frame clones and lacks some. The sample holds fewer than 110,000 clones, around 88% seen once. This specimen belongs to a study of identifying expanded T cells in peripheral blood. In germline, CDR1 is LNHDA, CDR2 SQIVND (reference sequence). V dropped 7 bases and J dropped 7 bases, with 16 bases sitting between them. The CDR3 is 14 amino acids. V is TRBV19 and J is TRBJ2-2, with D unresolved. Sequencing was done on a sample of blood. This clonotype originated in a person between 18 and 75 years old in good health. The CDR3 loop is CASTDGPHYGELFF. The CDR3 DNA follows: TGTGCCAGTACCGATGGCCCGCATTACGGGGAGCTGTTTTTT.